Shown below are 3 T cell receptor beta chains from a single sample sequenced in a study of blood T cell repertoires in COVID-19. Profiled with immunoSEQ multiplex PCR; TCRdb holds only in-frame clones, not every one. Of tens of thousands of clones in the sample, roughly 90% are singletons; the top ten hold about 2.5%. Source material: peripheral blood. All receptors derive from a human donor in a cohort sampled during active COVID-19.

Concerning this clone: This same CDR3 is encoded by further DNA sequences in the sample. The CDR3 spells CASRPTVNYGYTF. DNA for the CDR3: TGTGCCAGCAGGCCGACAGTTAACTATGGCTACACCTTC. The V and J genes are TRBV6-5 and TRBJ1-2; the D gene is possibly TRBD1 (5 bases). The CDR3 sequence is 13 residues long. With 6 bases removed from V and 1 base from J, the gap between germline ends came to 9 bases. Germline V gives CDR1 MNHEY, CDR2 SVGAGI.

The CDR3 region is CASSMSNRVNYGYTF. DNA of the CDR3: TGTGCCAGTAGTATGTCGAACAGGGTAAACTATGGCTACACCTTC. V gene TRBV19 combines with J gene TRBJ1-2; D might be TRBD1 (6 bases). With 3 bases removed from V and 2 bases from J, the gap between germline ends came to 13 bases. CDR1 is LNHDA and CDR2 is SQIVND in the germline V gene (reference sequence). The CDR3 has 15 amino acids.

V is TRBV5-1 and J is TRBJ2-3, with D perhaps TRBD2 (7 bases). V was trimmed by 4 bases and J by 8 bases, leaving 23 bases between them. Germline CDR1 SGHRS, CDR2 YFSETQ. This CDR3 comprises 16 residues. The CDR3 here is CASSPFGGGVISTQYF. CDR3 coding DNA: TGCGCCAGCAGCCCCTTTGGGGGGGGCGTCATCAGTACGCAGTATTTT.